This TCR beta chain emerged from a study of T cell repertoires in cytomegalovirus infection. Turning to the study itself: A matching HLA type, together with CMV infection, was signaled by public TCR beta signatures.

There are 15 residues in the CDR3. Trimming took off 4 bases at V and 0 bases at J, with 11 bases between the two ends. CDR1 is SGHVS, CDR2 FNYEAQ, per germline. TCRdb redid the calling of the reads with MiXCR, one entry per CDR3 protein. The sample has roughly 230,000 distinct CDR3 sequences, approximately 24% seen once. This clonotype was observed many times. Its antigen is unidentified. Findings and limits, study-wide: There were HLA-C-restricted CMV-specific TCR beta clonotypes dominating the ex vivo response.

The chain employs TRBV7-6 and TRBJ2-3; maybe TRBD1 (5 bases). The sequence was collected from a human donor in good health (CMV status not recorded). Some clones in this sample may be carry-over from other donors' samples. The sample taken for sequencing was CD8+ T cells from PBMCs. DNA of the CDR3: TGTGCCAGCAGCTCCGACAGCGCCAGCACAGATACGCAGTATTTT. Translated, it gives CASSSDSASTDTQYF.